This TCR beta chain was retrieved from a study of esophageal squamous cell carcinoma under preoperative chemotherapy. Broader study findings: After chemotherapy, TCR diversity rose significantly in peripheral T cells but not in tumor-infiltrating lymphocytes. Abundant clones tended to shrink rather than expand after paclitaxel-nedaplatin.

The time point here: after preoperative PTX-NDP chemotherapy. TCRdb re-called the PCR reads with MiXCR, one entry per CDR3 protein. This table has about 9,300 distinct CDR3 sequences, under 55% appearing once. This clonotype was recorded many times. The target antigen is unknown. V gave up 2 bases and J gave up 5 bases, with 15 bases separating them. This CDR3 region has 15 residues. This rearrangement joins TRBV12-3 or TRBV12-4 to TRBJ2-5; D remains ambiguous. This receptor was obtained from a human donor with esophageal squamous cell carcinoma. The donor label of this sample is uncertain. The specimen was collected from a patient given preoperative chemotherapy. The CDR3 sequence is CASSLRLGIVETQYF. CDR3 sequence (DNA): TGTGCCAGCAGTTTAAGGCTAGGCATTGTGGAGACCCAGTACTTC.